A single T cell receptor beta chain is shown here with its context. Its specificity is not known. The sample comes from a study of graft-versus-host responses after intestinal transplantation. Study-wide context: Recipients had transplants, and these were multivisceral, liver-intestinal, or isolated intestinal.

Assay used: immunoSEQ multiplex PCR; TCRdb lists only in-frame clones, some missing. Counted here are approximately 89,000 clones, around nine tenths occurring once; the ten biggest clones make up around 0.15%. In germline, CDR1 is PRHDT, CDR2 FYEKMQ (reference sequence). The CDR3 is 14 amino acids. The V and J ends lost 4 bases and 2 bases respectively, with 12 bases between them. Study conclusions and caveats: Peak circulating GvH clone levels tracked with early post-transplant HvG declines. The authors found GvH clones in recipient marrow, some appearing first in ileum or blood. Within the allografts of patients who had graft-donor T cell macrochimerism, graft-versus-host to host-versus-graft clonal ratios were high.

The sequences come from unstimulated CD4+ T cells sorted from spleen or lymph node cells, collected before intestinal transplant. J is TRBJ2-7 and V is TRBV13; D possibly corresponds to TRBD1 (6 bases). The clonotype comes from a human donor who received an intestinal transplant. The CDR3 is CASSSGDTAYEQYF. The CDR3 DNA is TGTGCCAGCAGCTCCGGGGACACAGCCTACGAGCAGTACTTC.